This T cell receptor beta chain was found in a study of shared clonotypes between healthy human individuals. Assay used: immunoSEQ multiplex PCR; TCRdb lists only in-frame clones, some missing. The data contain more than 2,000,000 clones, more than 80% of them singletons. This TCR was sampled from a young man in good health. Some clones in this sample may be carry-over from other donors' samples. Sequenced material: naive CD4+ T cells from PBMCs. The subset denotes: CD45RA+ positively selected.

CDR3 region: CASSRGGVLAVAGGRGETQYF. The CDR3 nucleotides read TGTGCCAGCAGCCGAGGGGGTGTCCTGGCAGTAGCGGGAGGGCGAGGAGAGACCCAGTACTTC. V usage is TRBV4-2 and J usage is TRBJ2-5; 11 bases line up with TRBD2. From germline, CDR1 is LGHNA and CDR2 YNFKEQ. The CDR3 runs to 21 residues. V was clipped by 4 bases and J by 4 bases; unmatched bases: 23.